The clone carrying this T cell receptor beta chain has a count of ten or more. The same CDR3 can be traced to other DNA sequences in this sample. Per the germline V gene, CDR1 is MNHNY and CDR2 is SVGAGI (reference sequence). Trimming cost V 4 bases and J 1 base; bases outside gene matches: 8. This CDR3 spans 18 amino acids. Prior to thyroid surgery, none of the patients had received any treatment. TCRdb re-clonotyped the PCR reads via MiXCR. Here the sample spans about 93,000 clones, around 9.2% being singletons. This sample is part of a study of metastatic and nonmetastatic thyroid tumors. Study-level information: Across blood and tumor or nodule tissue, repertoires from malignant and benign thyroid patients were compared with one another.

This sequence was found in a female donor with papillary thyroid cancer or a benign thyroid nodule (not recorded which). Some clones in this sample may be carry-over from other donors' samples. The source material was blood. V usage is TRBV6-6 and J usage is TRBJ1-5, with 12 bases aligning to TRBD1. CDR3 nucleotide sequence: TGTGCCAGCAGTTCCCGGGACAGGGGGCTCGTGAGCAATCAGCCCCAGCATTTT. This codes for CASSSRDRGLVSNQPQHF.